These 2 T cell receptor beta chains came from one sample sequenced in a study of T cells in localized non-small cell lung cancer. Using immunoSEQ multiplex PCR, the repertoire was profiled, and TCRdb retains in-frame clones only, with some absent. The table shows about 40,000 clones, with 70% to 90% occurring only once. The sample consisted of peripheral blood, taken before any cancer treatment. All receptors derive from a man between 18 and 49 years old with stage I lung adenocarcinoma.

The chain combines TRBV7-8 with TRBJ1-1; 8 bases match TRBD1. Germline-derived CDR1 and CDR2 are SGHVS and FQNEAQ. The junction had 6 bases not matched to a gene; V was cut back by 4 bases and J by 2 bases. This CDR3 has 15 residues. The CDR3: CASSWPGQENTEAFF. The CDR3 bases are TGTGCCAGCAGCTGGCCGGGACAGGAAAACACTGAAGCTTTCTTT.

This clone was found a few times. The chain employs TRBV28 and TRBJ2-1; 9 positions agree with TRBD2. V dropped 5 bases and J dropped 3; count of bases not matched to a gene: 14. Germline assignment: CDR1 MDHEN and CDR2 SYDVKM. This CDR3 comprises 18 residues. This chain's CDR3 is CASSHLAGTTISYNEQFF. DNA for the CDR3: TGTGCCAGCAGTCATCTAGCGGGGACTACCATTAGCTACAATGAGCAGTTCTTC.